A single sample is the source of the 23 T cell receptor beta chains below, sequenced in a study of shared clonotypes between healthy human individuals. Profiled with immunoSEQ multiplex PCR; TCRdb holds only in-frame clones, not every one. This sample yields more than 1,200,000 clones, of which approximately 98.5% are seen a single time; 0.36% belongs to the top ten. Sequences were obtained from naive CD4+ T cells sorted from blood. The subset was: CD45RA+ positively selected. These TCRs come from a man aged 30-40 years in good health.

This clone was observed a single time. This chain joins TRBV2 and TRBJ1-1; no firm D call. Germline CDR1 and CDR2: SNHLY and FYNNEI. This CDR3 is 16 amino acids long. The ends were cut back, 1 base at V and 0 bases at J, with 12 bases in the middle. The DNA of the CDR3 is TGTGCCAGCAGTGAAGTAAGCAGACGGCTGAACACTGAAGCTTTCTTT. Translated, it gives CASSEVSRRLNTEAFF. Combining the CDR3 with reference TRBV2 and TRBJ1-1 gives the whole variable domain EPEVTQTPSHQVTQMGQEVILRCVPISNHLYFYWYRQILGQKVEFLVSFYNNEISEKSEIFDDQFSVERPDGSNFTLKIRSTKLEDSAMYFCASSEVSRRLNTEAFFGQGTRLTVV.

The gene calls are TRBV30 and TRBJ2-5; 11 bases are a match to TRBD1. The CDR3 spans 15 residues. With 5 bases clipped from V and 3 bases from J, the junction kept 8 bases outside the gene matches. Germline-derived CDR1 and CDR2 are GTSNPN and SVGIG (reference sequence). The chain's CDR3 is CAWGRTGGFEETQYF. The CDR3 bases are TGTGCCTGGGGAAGGACAGGGGGCTTTGAAGAGACCCAGTACTTC.

The J gene is TRBJ2-1, the V gene TRBV9; D tentatively reads TRBD1 or TRBD2 (5 bases each). Per germline, CDR1 SGDLS and CDR2 YYNGEE. The CDR3 extends over 15 amino acids. Trimming left V 3 bases short and J 7 bases short, with 17 bases between. Here the CDR3 DNA reads TGTGCCAGCAGCGGGCATCAGGGCCCGGGGAATGAGCAGTTCTTC. Protein: CASSGHQGPGNEQFF.

The chain employs TRBV15 and TRBJ2-2, with D unresolved. The germline gives CDR1 LNHNV, CDR2 YYDKDF (reference sequence). The CDR3 is 14 residues long. V lost 6 bases and J lost 5, with 13 bases in between. The chain's CDR3 is CATRISAATGELFF. The DNA of the CDR3 is TGTGCCACCAGAATAAGTGCTGCGACCGGGGAGCTGTTTTTT.

This clone came up once. V and J are TRBV7-6 and TRBJ2-6; D is unclear. The CDR3 runs 15 residues. Between the trimmed V and J ends, which lost 5 bases and 0 bases, there was a span of 8 bases. CDR1 and CDR2 from the germline V gene are SGHVS and FNYEAQ. CDR3 in DNA: TGTGCCAGCAGCCCGGGTAGCTCTGGGGCCAACGTCCTGACTTTC. It translates to CASSPGSSGANVLTF.

The chain joins TRBV11-2 to TRBJ2-7; D is uncertain. Trimming removed 5 bases at V and 6 bases at J, with 17 bases between. Germline V gene sequence: CDR1 SGHAT, CDR2 FQNNGV. The CDR3 length is 14 residues. The CDR3 region has the DNA TGTGCCAGCAGCCCGAGGACCCGCTATCTCGAGCAGTACTTC. It translates to CASSPRTRYLEQYF.

This clone was picked up one time. CDR3 DNA: TGCAGCGTTGAAGGCAGGTATGGCTACACCTTC. As protein: CSVEGRYGYTF. The rearrangement uses TRBV29-1 and TRBJ1-2; D not certain. Per germline, CDR1 SQVTM and CDR2 ANQGSEA. V was pared by 1 base and J by 5 bases, with 5 bases between. The length of the CDR3 is 11 residues.

For the CDR3, the DNA is TGTGCCAGCAGCTCTGTCGGGACGGGGAACACTGAAGCTTTCTTT. This codes for CASSSVGTGNTEAFF. This sequence joins TRBV11-2 and TRBJ1-1; a weak D match, TRBD1 (5 bases). CDR1 SGHAT and CDR2 FQNNGV come from the germline V gene. The germline V and J ends were trimmed by 4 bases and 1 base, with 13 bases remaining between them. There are 15 residues in the CDR3.

V is TRBV7-6 and J is TRBJ2-7; 7 nucleotides line up with TRBD2. In germline, CDR1 is SGHVS, CDR2 FNYEAQ. The CDR3 has 16 amino acids. Losses at the gene ends were 5 bases for V and 3 bases for J; bases not matched to a gene: 13. The CDR3 DNA is TGTGCCAGCAGCGGCATGTCTAGCGGTAATATCTACGAGCAGTACTTC. Translating it yields CASSGMSSGNIYEQYF.

The rearrangement links TRBV28 to TRBJ2-7; unclear D gene. V shed 4 bases and J shed 0 bases, with 10 bases lying between them. Germline values: CDR1 MDHEN, CDR2 SYDVKM. The CDR3 is 14 residues long. The CDR3 DNA reads as TGTGCCAGCAGTTACTCTTTGGGCTCCTACGAGCAGTACTTC. Protein product: CASSYSLGSYEQYF.

The CDR3 nucleotides read TGTGCCAGTAGTCCCCGTGAGACTAGCAGGCAGTATTTT. Translation: CASSPRETSRQYF. The chain employs TRBV19 and TRBJ2-3, with TRBD2 matching over 7 bases. V lost 5 bases, J lost 11 bases, and 10 bases stayed unmatched. Germline CDR1 is LNHDA and CDR2 is SQIVND (reference sequence). There are 13 residues in the CDR3.

V and J are TRBV27 and TRBJ2-7; D call uncertain. This CDR3 is built from 13 residues. CDR1 is MNHEY, CDR2 SMNVEV, per germline (reference sequence). V dropped 7 bases and J dropped 0 bases, with 10 bases sitting between them. CDR3 sequence: CASKKDPSYEQYF. Here the CDR3 DNA reads TGTGCCAGCAAAAAGGACCCCTCCTACGAGCAGTACTTC.

V is TRBV7-8 and J is TRBJ1-1, with 7 bases aligning to TRBD1. With V trimmed by 2 bases and J by 0 bases, 3 bases remained unmatched. The CDR3 has 15 residues. Germline V gene data show CDR1 as SGHVS and CDR2 as FQNEAQ. CDR3 loop: CASSLSGTVNTEAFF. In nucleotides, the CDR3 is TGTGCCAGCAGCTTATCGGGGACAGTGAACACTGAAGCTTTCTTT.

The V gene is TRBV5-1, the J gene TRBJ1-5; a possible D gene is TRBD1 (5 bases). Germline V gives CDR1 SGHRS, CDR2 YFSETQ. This CDR3 is built from 14 residues. V gave up 4 bases and J gave up 5 bases, with 13 bases separating them. The CDR3 loop is CASSADSHYQPQHF. CDR3 bases: TGCGCCAGCAGCGCTGACAGCCATTATCAGCCCCAGCATTTT.

The V call is TRBV9, the J call TRBJ2-1, with D possibly being TRBD2 (5 bases). This CDR3 spans 13 amino acids. Germline V gene data show CDR1 as SGDLS and CDR2 as YYNGEE. The V gene lost 0 bases and the J gene lost 9 bases, with 10 bases spanning the gap. The CDR3 is CASSVDYGGEQFF. CDR3 sequence (DNA): TGTGCCAGCAGCGTAGATTACGGAGGTGAGCAGTTCTTC.

The V gene is TRBV28, the J gene TRBJ1-2, with TRBD1 as a possible D gene (6 bases). The CDR3 is 17 residues long. Trimming left V 7 bases short and J 2 bases short, with 23 bases between. In germline, CDR1 is MDHEN, CDR2 SYDVKM. Here the CDR3 reads CASITAGTQAPNYGYTF. The CDR3 bases are TGTGCCAGCATCACCGCCGGGACACAGGCTCCCAACTATGGCTACACCTTC.

The genes are TRBV28 and TRBJ1-2; D might be TRBD1 (6 bases). CDR1 is MDHEN, CDR2 SYDVKM, per germline. Deletions cut 8 bases from V and 4 bases from J, with 20 bases between. This CDR3 has 15 residues. CDR3 coding DNA: TGTGCCAGCCAAAACCGCTGGGGGCAATTCTATGGCTACACCTTC. Residues: CASQNRWGQFYGYTF.

The chain links TRBV11-2 to TRBJ2-1, with D perhaps TRBD1 or TRBD2 (6 bases each). V dropped 10 bases and J dropped 8 bases, with 24 bases sitting between them. The CDR3 consists of 15 residues. CDR1 and CDR2 (germline): SGHAT, FQNNGV. The CDR3 is CATTGLLRGRHEQFF. The CDR3 bases are TGTGCCACCACGGGACTGTTGAGGGGGAGGCATGAGCAGTTCTTC.

The rearrangement uses TRBV18 and TRBJ2-7; D is uncertain. V was pared by 3 bases and J by 5 bases, with 17 bases between. This CDR3 contains 15 residues. CDR1 and CDR2 from the germline V gene are KGHSH and LQKENI. CDR3 in amino acids: CASSPQAGSIHEQYF. Written as DNA, the CDR3 is TGTGCCAGCTCACCCCAGGCCGGGTCAATCCACGAGCAGTACTTC.

The chain joins TRBV4-3 to TRBJ2-7; TRBD1 might be the D (5 bases). This CDR3 has 16 residues. In germline, CDR1 is LGHNA, CDR2 YSLEER. V lost 0 bases to trimming and J lost 5 bases, with 17 bases between them. The CDR3 DNA sequence: TGCGCCAGCAGCCAAGATAAAGGCCGGCAGGGCCACGAGCAGTACTTC. This gives the protein CASSQDKGRQGHEQYF.

This rearrangement joins TRBV10-2 to TRBJ2-5; 8 nucleotides line up with TRBD2. The CDR3 length is 13 residues. CDR1 is WSHSY and CDR2 is SAAADI in the germline V gene. J gave up 5 bases and V 8 bases, and 7 bases lay outside the gene matches. CDR3 DNA: TGCGCCAGCTGTAAGCGGGAGTGGGAGACCCAGTACTTC. This translates into CASCKREWETQYF.

DNA of the CDR3: TGTGCCAGCAGCATTCGAGGGACTAGCGGGAGTAACGAGCAGTACTTC. This encodes CASSIRGTSGSNEQYF. The rearrangement uses TRBV7-6 and TRBJ2-7, with 14 bases fitting TRBD2. The CDR3 is 16 residues long. The junction had 8 bases not matched to a gene; V was cut back by 5 bases and J by 5 bases. Germline values: CDR1 SGHVS, CDR2 FNYEAQ.

This chain uses TRBV11-2 with TRBJ2-1, with a tentative D call TRBD2 (6 bases). The CDR3 is made up of 16 amino acids. Trimming removed 1 base at V and 5 bases at J, with 15 bases between. Germline CDR1 reads SGHAT; CDR2 reads FQNNGV. CDR3 in DNA: TGTGCCAGCAGCTTAGTGGGCGGGATCATAAACAATGAGCAGTTCTTC. Encoded protein: CASSLVGGIINNEQFF.